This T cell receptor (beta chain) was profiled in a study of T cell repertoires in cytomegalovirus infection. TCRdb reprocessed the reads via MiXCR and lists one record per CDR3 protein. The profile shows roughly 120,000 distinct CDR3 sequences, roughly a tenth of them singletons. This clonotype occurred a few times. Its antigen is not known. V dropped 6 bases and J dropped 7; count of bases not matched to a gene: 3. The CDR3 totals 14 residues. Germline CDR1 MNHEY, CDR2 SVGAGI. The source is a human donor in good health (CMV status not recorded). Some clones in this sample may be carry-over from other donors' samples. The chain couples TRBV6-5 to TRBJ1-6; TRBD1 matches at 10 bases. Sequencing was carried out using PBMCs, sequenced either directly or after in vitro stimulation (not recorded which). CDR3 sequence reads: CASRGTGENSPLHF. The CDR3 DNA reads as TGTGCCAGCAGAGGGACAGGGGAAAATTCACCCCTCCACTTT.